These T cell receptor beta chains were read from a single sample in a study of T-cell memory formation after mild COVID-19. One entry per CDR3 protein, called by TCRdb with MiXCR from the 5' RACE reads. The sample shows roughly 310,000 distinct CDR3 sequences, 15% to 20% of them seen only once. The specimen sequenced was PBMCs or a T cell subset sorted from them (not recorded which). Every receptor here comes from a man aged 18 to 29 who had mild COVID-19 (a few samples of this study predate the infection). Cell type and time point are not known. The CDR3 runs from the conserved cysteine through the conserved F or W. The D gene is left open where the match is weak. Clone size is not always given. Where it is, it says once, few, many or a class for expanded clones.

j_call,v_call,clone_size,d_call,cdr3_length,cdr3_nt,cdr3_aa
TRBJ2-1,TRBV5-1,.,TRBD1,15,TGCGCCAGCAGCTTCCGGGACAGGCCGGGGGCAATTCGGATCTTC,CASSFRDRPGAIRIF
TRBJ2-7,TRBV12-3/TRBV12-4,few,.,12,TGTGCCAGCAGTATTGGACCATCCGAGCAGTACTTC,CASSIGPSEQYF
TRBJ2-5,TRBV4-1,few,.,16,TGCGCCAGCAGCCAAGATGGCCGACTACCTCTGGAGACCCAGTACTTC,CASSQDGRLPLETQYF
TRBJ1-1,TRBV5-5,.,.,13,TGTGCCAGCAGCCACAGATCCGGGACTGAAGCTTTCTTT,CASSHRSGTEAFF
TRBJ1-1,TRBV4-3,few,.,15,TGCGCCAGCAGCCAAGATCGTGGAGGGGACACTGAAGCTTTCTTT,CASSQDRGGDTEAFF
TRBJ1-2,TRBV6-2/TRBV6-3,.,.,14,TGTGCCAGCAGACGGGTGAGGTTGGACTATGGCTACACCTTC,CASRRVRLDYGYTF
TRBJ1-2,TRBV5-1,.,.,11,TGCGCCAGCAGGCAGAACTATGGCTACACCTTC,CASRQNYGYTF
TRBJ2-1,TRBV4-2,.,TRBD2,19,TGTGCCAGCAGCCAGAGGGTAGTGACTAGCGGGAGCTCCTACAATGAGCAGTTCTTC,CASSQRVVTSGSSYNEQFF
TRBJ1-6,TRBV6-6,.,.,15,TGTGCCATTCACTCCCGGGACTCCGATAATTCACCCCTCCACTTT,CAIHSRDSDNSPLHF
TRBJ1-5,TRBV5-1,many,.,15,TGCGCCAGCAGCTTGGCCGGGACAACAGATCAGCCCCAGCATTTT,CASSLAGTTDQPQHF
TRBJ1-4,TRBV12-3/TRBV12-4,.,.,12,TGTGCCAGCAGTCCTATGGGAGGGAAACTGTTTTTT,CASSPMGGKLFF
TRBJ2-5,TRBV18,few,.,14,TGTGCCAGCTCTCTCACGGAGACCAGGGAGACCCAGTACTTC,CASSLTETRETQYF
TRBJ2-1,TRBV6-6,.,TRBD2,14,TGTGCCAGCAGTCCACCGGGACTAGCTGGGGAGCAGTTCTTC,CASSPPGLAGEQFF
TRBJ1-5,TRBV4-3,.,.,13,TGCGCCAGCAGCTTAGAACGGGGGCAGCCCCAGCATTTT,CASSLERGQPQHF
TRBJ1-1,TRBV6-5,.,.,15,TGTGCCAGCAGTTACTCGATCCCTGCCGAGACTGAAGCTTTCTTT,CASSYSIPAETEAFF
TRBJ2-5,TRBV9,.,.,15,TGTGCCAGCAGCGGACAGGTTGCTCCGCGAGAGACCCAGTACTTC,CASSGQVAPRETQYF
TRBJ1-1,TRBV4-1,.,.,14,TGCGCCAGCAGCAGACAGGCGGGGAACACTGAAGCTTTCTTT,CASSRQAGNTEAFF
TRBJ1-1,TRBV5-1,.,TRBD1,17,TGCGCCAGCAGCGAAAGACAGGGAATGGATTATAACACTGAAGCTTTCTTT,CASSERQGMDYNTEAFF
TRBJ2-1,TRBV5-8,few,.,16,TGTGCCAGCAGCTTGGCGGCTACCGGCTCCTACAATGAGCAGTTCTTC,CASSLAATGSYNEQFF
TRBJ2-1,TRBV11-1,few,.,17,TGTGCCAGCAGCTTAGGAGTTGTGGGGCAGGGTAGCAATGAGCAGTTCTTC,CASSLGVVGQGSNEQFF
TRBJ2-1,TRBV20-1,.,TRBD2,14,TGCAGTGCTGACACCACCGGGACTAGCGGGGTACAGTTCTTC,CSADTTGTSGVQFF
TRBJ2-6,TRBV12-3/TRBV12-4,.,TRBD1,15,TGTGCCAGCATCGGGACAGTCTCTGGGGCCAACGTCCTGACTTTC,CASIGTVSGANVLTF
TRBJ2-5,TRBV9,few,.,14,TGTGCCAGCAGGGGGGGACCTGACCAAGAGACCCAGTACTTC,CASRGGPDQETQYF
TRBJ1-1,TRBV9,.,.,13,TGTGCCAGCAGCGTATCTAAGGGAACTGAAGCTTTCTTT,CASSVSKGTEAFF
TRBJ2-3,TRBV3-1,few,.,13,TGTGCCAGCAGCTCCCGACAGCCAGATACGCAGTATTTT,CASSSRQPDTQYF
TRBJ2-1,TRBV11-3,few,TRBD2,16,TGTGCCAGCAGCTCGTATGGGACTAGCGGAAACAATGAGCAGTTCTTC,CASSSYGTSGNNEQFF
TRBJ2-1,TRBV3-1,few,TRBD2,15,TGTGCCAGCAGCCCGACTAGCGGGGGGGCGTATGAGCAGTTCTTC,CASSPTSGGAYEQFF
TRBJ1-2,TRBV7-8,.,.,15,TGTGCCAGCAGCTTCATAGGACAGATCAACTATGGCTACACCTTC,CASSFIGQINYGYTF
TRBJ2-1,TRBV5-1,.,TRBD2,15,TGCGCCAGCAGCGGGACTAGCGGATCATACAATGAGCAGTTCTTC,CASSGTSGSYNEQFF
TRBJ1-6,TRBV7-2,.,TRBD1,15,TGTGCCAGCAGCCCCGCCCCAGGGGGAAATTCACCCCTCCACTTT,CASSPAPGGNSPLHF
TRBJ1-1,TRBV9,few,.,13,TGTGCCAGCAGCGTAATCCAGGGCCCTGAAGCTTTCTTT,CASSVIQGPEAFF
TRBJ2-2,TRBV18,.,.,16,TGTGCCAGCTCACAGACAACACGGCCGAACACCGGGGAGCTGTTTTTT,CASSQTTRPNTGELFF
TRBJ2-1,TRBV4-3,few,TRBD2,17,TGCGCCAGCAGCCAAGAACTCCGGGGGGGCCGGGGCAATGAGCAGTTCTTC,CASSQELRGGRGNEQFF
TRBJ1-2,TRBV7-2,few,.,14,TGTGCCAGCAGCTCGGACAGCATCGACTATGGCTACACCTTC,CASSSDSIDYGYTF
TRBJ2-1,TRBV5-1,few,TRBD1,18,TGCGCCAGCAGCTTGGCCGTTGCGGGACAGGGGGCCCTGTATGAGCAGTTCTTC,CASSLAVAGQGALYEQFF
TRBJ2-5,TRBV4-1,few,TRBD2,15,TGCGCCAGTAGGAGGCGGGGGGTCGTCGGGGAGACCCAGTACTTC,CASRRRGVVGETQYF
TRBJ1-6,TRBV7-9,.,TRBD1,11,TGTGCCAGCAGCTCCACAGGGGGCCTCCACTTT,CASSSTGGLHF
TRBJ2-1,TRBV11-3,few,TRBD1,16,TGTGCCAGCAGCTTAGGGTATCGGACAGGGGGAAATGAGCAGTTCTTC,CASSLGYRTGGNEQFF
TRBJ2-2,TRBV28,many,TRBD2,14,TGTGCCAGCAGTTTAGGAGCGGGAGCCGGGGAGCTGTTTTTT,CASSLGAGAGELFF
TRBJ2-2,TRBV4-3,.,.,12,TGCGCCAGCAGCCCCAGGGCCGGGGAGCTGTTTTTT,CASSPRAGELFF
TRBJ1-5,TRBV10-3,few,TRBD1,16,TGTGCCATCACTCCATCTGACAGGGCGCGGAATCAGCCCCAGCATTTT,CAITPSDRARNQPQHF
TRBJ2-4,TRBV7-9,few,.,11,TGTGCCAGCAGCTCCGGGGACATTCAGTACTTC,CASSSGDIQYF
TRBJ2-5,TRBV5-6,few,TRBD1,14,TGTGCCAGCAGCGGGTACAGGGGGCCGGAGACCCAGTACTTC,CASSGYRGPETQYF
TRBJ1-6,TRBV6-6,.,TRBD1,15,TGTGCCAGCAGCATGGGACAGGGGCGTAATTCACCCCTCCACTTT,CASSMGQGRNSPLHF
TRBJ2-3,TRBV12-3/TRBV12-4,.,TRBD1,15,TGTGCCAGCAGTCGGGACAGGGGGATGACAGATACGCAGTATTTT,CASSRDRGMTDTQYF
TRBJ1-1,TRBV7-2,few,.,11,TGTGCCAGCAGCCTGGACAGCGAAGCTTTCTTT,CASSLDSEAFF
TRBJ2-6,TRBV7-2,many,TRBD1,17,TGTGCCAGCAGCTGGGGACAGGGACTCTCTGGGGCCAACGTCCTGACTTTC,CASSWGQGLSGANVLTF
TRBJ2-1,TRBV4-3,.,.,14,TGCGCCAGCAGCCATATACAGGGCCCCAATGAGCAGTTCTTC,CASSHIQGPNEQFF
TRBJ1-5,TRBV6-2/TRBV6-3,.,.,14,TGTGCCAGCAGTGGTTCAATAGGCAATCAGCCCCAGCATTTT,CASSGSIGNQPQHF
TRBJ2-7,TRBV4-3,few,TRBD2,14,TGCGCCAGCAGCCAACCCGGGTCGGGGGGTGAGCAGTACTTC,CASSQPGSGGEQYF
TRBJ2-1,TRBV9,few,.,17,TGTGCCAGCAGCGGAGAACGGGGGATTAGCTCCTACAATGAGCAGTTCTTC,CASSGERGISSYNEQFF
TRBJ2-3,TRBV29-1,many,.,11,TGCAGCGGACTATCAGGAGATACGCAGTATTTT,CSGLSGDTQYF
TRBJ1-3,TRBV12-3/TRBV12-4,few,TRBD1,14,TGTGCCAGCAGCCAAAGGGACAGAAGAAACACCATATATTTT,CASSQRDRRNTIYF
TRBJ1-5,TRBV3-1,.,TRBD1,13,TGTGCCAGCAGCCCCGACAGGGGCGCGCCCCAGCATTTT,CASSPDRGAPQHF